Below are 29 T cell receptor beta chains sequenced from a single sample in a study of patients and donors after allogeneic stem cell transplantation. Each CDR3 protein is one row after TCRdb ran MiXCR on the RT-PCR reads. The sample shows hundreds of thousands of distinct CDR3 sequences, more than 15% of them seen only once. The sequencing input was blood, either unsorted or a sorted T cell fraction (not recorded which). The source is a human donor who was either an allogeneic HSCT recipient or a stem cell or donor lymphocyte infusion donor (not recorded which). It is not recorded whose cells these are; they may come from a transplant donor.

This clonotype was seen at least ten times. The V and J genes are TRBV12-3 or TRBV12-4 and TRBJ2-2; D unclear. The CDR3 loop spans 12 amino acids. V dropped 7 bases and J dropped 4 bases, with 7 bases sitting between them. The CDR3 DNA follows: TGTGCCAGCACCGTGGGCACCGGGGAGCTGTTTTTT. Translating it yields CASTVGTGELFF.

This clonotype was recorded at least ten times. The chain carries TRBV30 and TRBJ2-1; D is ambiguous. Germline-derived CDR1 and CDR2 are GTSNPN and SVGIG (reference sequence). V was clipped by 0 bases and J by 10 bases, with 4 bases between them. This CDR3 contains 10 residues. The CDR3 coding sequence is TGTGCCTGGAGTGTGGACGAGCAGTTCTTC. This codes for CAWSVDEQFF.

The CDR3 DNA reads as TGTGCCATCAACGCGGGAGAATCTATTGAGCAGTTCTTC. Amino acid sequence: CAINAGESIEQFF. The rearrangement uses TRBV10-3 and TRBJ2-1; TRBD2 matches 7 bases. The CDR3 covers 13 residues. The V gene end was trimmed by 7 bases and the J gene end by 9 bases; junction bases not matched to a gene: 9. CDR1 and CDR2 (germline): ENHRY, SYGVKD.

The gene calls are TRBV7-6 and TRBJ1-5; the D gene is possibly TRBD1 (6 bases). The CDR3 consists of 14 residues. V lost 2 bases and J 5 bases, leaving 10 bases between the germline ends. The germline gives CDR1 SGHVS, CDR2 FNYEAQ. The CDR3 sequence is CASSLNSGDQPQHF. In DNA, the CDR3 is TGTGCCAGCAGCTTAAATTCAGGGGATCAGCCCCAGCATTTT.

Written as DNA, the CDR3 is TGTGCCAGTGCCGGGACAGAGGGTTCACCCCTCCACTTT. This encodes CASAGTEGSPLHF. The chain uses TRBV2 and TRBJ1-6; 7 nucleotides match TRBD1. The J segment lost 9 bases and the V segment lost 9 bases, leaving 8 bases of the junction unmatched. The CDR3 is made up of 13 amino acids. Germline-derived CDR1 and CDR2 are SNHLY and FYNNEI.

This clonotype appeared many times. The CDR3 loop is CASSQYSGGLYNEQFF. CDR3 DNA: TGTGCCAGCAGCCAATATAGCGGGGGATTATACAATGAGCAGTTCTTC. The rearrangement uses TRBV4-2 and TRBJ2-1, with 9 bases fitting TRBD2. The CDR3 covers 16 residues. Per germline, CDR1 LGHNA and CDR2 YNFKEQ. Trimming removed 2 bases from V and 4 bases from J; junction bases left unmatched: 6.

This clonotype has just a few counts. The V and J genes are TRBV4-2 and TRBJ1-5; D possibly corresponds to TRBD1 (6 bases). This CDR3 comprises 14 residues. Germline V gene lookup returns CDR1 LGHNA and CDR2 YNFKEQ. Deletions cut 2 bases from V and 4 bases from J, with 9 bases between. The CDR3 sequence is CASSQPGENQPQHF. CDR3 coding DNA: TGTGCCAGCAGCCAACCAGGGGAAAATCAGCCCCAGCATTTT.

This clonotype was counted between two and nine times. The genes are TRBV29-1 and TRBJ2-2; D remains unclear. The V gene lost 8 bases and the J gene lost 4 bases, with 8 bases spanning the gap. CDR1 is SQVTM, CDR2 ANQGSEA, per germline. This CDR3 comprises 11 residues. CDR3 in amino acids: CSTTITGELFF. The CDR3 bases are TGCAGCACAACTATCACCGGGGAGCTGTTTTTT.

This clonotype was detected ten times or more. This sequence joins TRBV12-3 or TRBV12-4 and TRBJ1-1; D is perhaps TRBD1 (5 bases). With 6 bases removed from V and 4 bases from J, the gap between germline ends came to 18 bases. The CDR3 extends over 15 amino acids. The CDR3 DNA follows: TGTGCCAGCAGGTTACCACCGGGGGGAATCACTGAAGCTTTCTTT. Its translation: CASRLPPGGITEAFF.

The chain is built from TRBV25-1 and TRBJ2-5, with 8 bases fitting TRBD1. The CDR3 is 14 residues long. CDR1 is MGHDK, CDR2 SYGVNS, per germline. Losses at the gene ends were 4 bases for V and 5 bases for J; bases not matched to a gene: 6. Here the CDR3 reads CASSGTGSWETQYF. DNA of the CDR3: TGTGCCAGCAGTGGGACAGGGTCGTGGGAGACCCAGTACTTC.

The chain is built from TRBV20-1 and TRBJ2-1; 10 nucleotides align to TRBD2. V shed 4 bases and J 3 bases; nucleotides not matched to a gene: 6. CDR1 is DFQATT and CDR2 is SNEGSKA in the germline V gene (reference sequence). The CDR3 consists of 15 residues. CDR3 residues: CSANEREGLYNEQFF. CDR3 bases: TGCAGTGCTAACGAGCGGGAGGGCCTCTACAATGAGCAGTTCTTC.

This clonotype has just a few counts. The V and J genes are TRBV18 and TRBJ2-7; 12 positions agree with TRBD1. Per the germline V gene, CDR1 is KGHSH and CDR2 is LQKENI. CDR3 length: 15 residues. The ends lost 6 bases at V and 5 bases at J; junction bases unmatched: 8. CDR3 sequence (DNA): TGTGCCAGCTCTCCGGGACAGGGGGCATTAGACGAGCAGTACTTC. Protein: CASSPGQGALDEQYF.

The chain joins TRBV19 to TRBJ2-3, with a weak D call TRBD2 (5 bases). The germline CDR1 and CDR2 sequences are LNHDA and SQIVND (reference sequence). The germline V and J ends were trimmed by 5 bases and 5 bases, with 11 bases remaining between them. The CDR3 extends over 13 amino acids. CDR3 bases: TGTGCCAGTAGTTTCCGGACTCAAGATACGCAGTATTTT. Amino acids: CASSFRTQDTQYF.

This clonotype turned up a few times. This sequence joins TRBV4-1 and TRBJ2-1, with 7 nucleotides matching TRBD1. This CDR3 spans 17 amino acids. CDR1 and CDR2 from the germline V gene are MGHRA and YSYEKL. The J segment lost 1 base and the V segment lost 1 base, leaving 7 bases of the junction unmatched. CDR3 bases: TGCGCCAGCAGCCAAGGACAGACGGGACAGTCCTACAATGAGCAGTTCTTC. This encodes CASSQGQTGQSYNEQFF.

This clonotype has just a few counts. The chain joins TRBV7-8 to TRBJ1-2; D perhaps matches TRBD1 (5 bases). Germline CDR1 is SGHVS and CDR2 is FQNEAQ. The CDR3 has 17 amino acids. V was shortened by 2 bases and J by 3 bases, with 19 bases between the two germline ends. CDR3 residues: CASSLLWGRLEDYGYTF. CDR3 nucleotides: TGTGCCAGCAGCTTATTATGGGGACGCCTAGAGGACTATGGCTACACCTTC.

This clonotype was picked up many times. An end of the junction differs from the germline gene, which may be a read error. The V gene is TRBV6-5, the J gene TRBJ2-7; D is uncertain. Germline CDR1 reads MNHEY; CDR2 reads SVGAGI. The CDR3 totals 11 residues. The DNA for the CDR3 is TGCGCCAGCAGCAACTCCTACGAGCAGTACTTC. Protein product: CASSNSYEQYF.

The CDR3 DNA is TGTGCCAGCAGCGTAGACCCCAACTACGAGCAGTACTTC. Its protein is CASSVDPNYEQYF. This sequence joins TRBV9 and TRBJ2-7; no definite D call. V dropped 0 bases and J dropped 3 bases, with 7 bases sitting between them. Germline assignment: CDR1 SGDLS and CDR2 YYNGEE. This CDR3 is 13 amino acids long.

This clonotype was seen only a few times. J is TRBJ2-5 and V is TRBV24-1; D possibly corresponds to TRBD1 (6 bases). Germline V lookup: CDR1 KGHDR, CDR2 SFDVKD. V shed 6 bases and J shed 1 base, with 11 bases lying between them. The CDR3 is made up of 14 amino acids. CDR3 protein: CATSPGDIQETQYF. DNA for the CDR3: TGTGCCACCAGTCCCGGGGACATCCAAGAGACCCAGTACTTC.

The CDR3 region has the DNA TGTGCCAGCAGCTCCGGTGTGGGTGAGCAGTTCTTC. Encoded protein: CASSSGVGEQFF. The V and J genes are TRBV7-9 and TRBJ2-1; no definite D call. Per germline, CDR1 SEHNR and CDR2 FQNEAQ (reference sequence). The CDR3 loop spans 12 amino acids. Deletions cut 4 bases from V and 9 bases from J, with 10 bases between. Using reference TRBV7-9 and TRBJ2-1 for the parts outside the CDR3, the full variable domain is DTGVSQNPRHKITKRGQNVTFRCDPISEHNRLYWYRQTLGQGPEFLTYFQNEAQLEKSRLLSDRFSAERPKGSFSTLEIQRTEQGDSAMYLCASSSGVGEQFFGPGTRLTVL.

This clonotype was seen repeatedly, ten times or more. The V gene is TRBV5-1, the J gene TRBJ2-1; TRBD1 might be the D (7 bases). The CDR3 is 15 amino acids. The ends were cut back, 4 bases at V and 0 bases at J, with 11 bases in the middle. Per the germline V gene, CDR1 is SGHRS and CDR2 is YFSETQ. CDR3 residues: CASSPGGSSYNEQFF. The CDR3 nucleotides are TGCGCCAGCAGCCCAGGGGGGAGCTCCTACAATGAGCAGTTCTTC.

The chain combines TRBV4-1 with TRBJ1-5, with D unresolved. V lost 0 bases, J lost 6 bases, and 6 bases lay in between. This CDR3 spans 13 amino acids. Germline V gene lookup returns CDR1 MGHRA and CDR2 YSYEKL. CDR3 nucleotides: TGCGCCAGCAGCCAAGACCTTAGTCAGCCCCAGCATTTT. It is translated as CASSQDLSQPQHF.

The CDR3 spells CASSGSTGNTIYF. In DNA form, the CDR3 reads TGTGCCAGCAGCGGATCGACAGGAAACACCATATATTTT. This rearrangement joins TRBV11-3 to TRBJ1-3; D uncertain. Germline CDR1 SGHNT, CDR2 YENEEA. With 5 bases removed from V and 4 bases from J, the gap between germline ends came to 9 bases. The CDR3 sequence is 13 residues long.

The CDR3 region has the DNA TGCAGTGCTAGAGTGTGGCAAGAGAACACTGAAGCTTTCTTT. Its translation is CSARVWQENTEAFF. V usage is TRBV20-1 and J usage is TRBJ1-1; D call uncertain. V was cut by 1 base and J by 1 base, with 10 bases left in between. Germline V lookup: CDR1 DFQATT, CDR2 SNEGSKA (reference sequence). This CDR3 contains 14 residues.

The gene calls are TRBV7-9 and TRBJ1-2; D remains ambiguous. CDR1 and CDR2 from the germline V gene are SEHNR and FQNEAQ (reference sequence). The CDR3 is made up of 14 amino acids. Between the trimmed V and J ends, which lost 2 bases and 6 bases, there was a span of 13 bases. The CDR3 bases are TGTGCCAGCAGCTTAAGTCTGAGGGAGGATGGCTACACCTTC. Translation: CASSLSLREDGYTF.

V usage is TRBV6-1 and J usage is TRBJ1-1; weak D call: TRBD1 (5 bases). Germline lookup yields CDR1 MNHNS and CDR2 SASEGT. V was clipped by 6 bases and J by 1 base, with 9 bases between them. The CDR3 covers 13 residues. The CDR3 sequence: CASRGAPNTEAFF. The DNA of the CDR3 is TGTGCCAGCAGAGGGGCACCGAACACTGAAGCTTTCTTT.

This clonotype has a handful of counts. The CDR3 DNA follows: TGTGCCAGCAGCCGTACTAGCGGGGGGCGCTACGAGCAGTACTTC. It translates to CASSRTSGGRYEQYF. This chain links TRBV3-1 with TRBJ2-7; 12 bases align to TRBD2. There are 15 residues in the CDR3. The junction had 4 bases not matched to a gene; V was cut back by 4 bases and J by 3 bases. Germline values: CDR1 LGHDT, CDR2 YNNKEL (reference sequence).

Ten or more counts support this clonotype. This rearrangement joins TRBV4-2 to TRBJ2-7, with D possibly being TRBD1 or TRBD2 (5 bases each). The length of the CDR3 is 16 residues. Per germline, CDR1 LGHNA and CDR2 YNFKEQ. Trimming pared 1 base from V and 0 bases from J, leaving 13 bases between. CDR3 amino acids: CASSQVYKGSSYEQYF. The CDR3 DNA reads as TGTGCCAGCAGCCAAGTTTATAAGGGGAGCTCCTACGAGCAGTACTTC.

J is TRBJ1-1 and V is TRBV5-1; 8 nucleotides line up with TRBD1. The trim removed 5 bases at V and 1 base at J, leaving 7 bases unmatched. The germline CDR1 and CDR2 sequences are SGHRS and YFSETQ. CDR3 length equals 15 residues. The CDR3 loop reads CASRETGETNTEAFF. The CDR3 DNA reads as TGCGCCAGCAGAGAGACAGGGGAAACGAACACTGAAGCTTTCTTT.

This clonotype was seen repeatedly, ten times or more. The chain links TRBV6-5 to TRBJ2-2, with D hard to call. The CDR3 has 12 amino acids. The V end was cut by 2 bases, the J end by 6 bases, with 4 bases between. Germline CDR1 and CDR2: MNHEY and SVGAGI. The CDR3 here is CASSYRAGELFF. The CDR3 DNA reads TGTGCCAGCAGTTACAGGGCCGGGGAGCTGTTTTTT.